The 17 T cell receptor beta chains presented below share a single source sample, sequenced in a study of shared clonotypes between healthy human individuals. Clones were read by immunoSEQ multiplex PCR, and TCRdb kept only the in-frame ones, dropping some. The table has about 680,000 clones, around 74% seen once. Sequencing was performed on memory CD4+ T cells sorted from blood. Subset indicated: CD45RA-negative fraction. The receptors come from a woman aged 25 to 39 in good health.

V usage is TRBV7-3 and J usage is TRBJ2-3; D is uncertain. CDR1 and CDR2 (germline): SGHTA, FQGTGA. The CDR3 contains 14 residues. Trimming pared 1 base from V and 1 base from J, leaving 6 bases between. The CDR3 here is CASSLSGGTDTQYF. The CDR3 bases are TGTGCCAGCAGCTTAAGTGGAGGCACAGATACGCAGTATTTT.

The CDR3 DNA reads TGTGCCAGCTCACCAATGCAGGGCAGTGAGGAAAAACTGTTTTTT. Translated, it gives CASSPMQGSEEKLFF. The chain employs TRBV18 and TRBJ1-4; D may be TRBD1 (5 bases). The length of the CDR3 is 15 residues. Germline CDR1 KGHSH, CDR2 LQKENI. Trimming stripped 2 bases from V and 8 bases from J, with 15 bases between.

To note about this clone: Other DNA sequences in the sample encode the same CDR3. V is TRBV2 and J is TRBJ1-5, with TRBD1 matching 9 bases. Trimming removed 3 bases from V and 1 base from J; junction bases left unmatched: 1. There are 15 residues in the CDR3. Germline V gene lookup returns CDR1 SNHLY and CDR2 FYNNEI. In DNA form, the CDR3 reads TGTGCCAGCAGTGATGACAGGGGGAGCAATCAGCCCCAGCATTTT. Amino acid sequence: CASSDDRGSNQPQHF. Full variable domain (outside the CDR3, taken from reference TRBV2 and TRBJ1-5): EPEVTQTPSHQVTQMGQEVILRCVPISNHLYFYWYRQILGQKVEFLVSFYNNEISEKSEIFDDQFSVERPDGSNFTLKIRSTKLEDSAMYFCASSDDRGSNQPQHFGDGTRLSIL.

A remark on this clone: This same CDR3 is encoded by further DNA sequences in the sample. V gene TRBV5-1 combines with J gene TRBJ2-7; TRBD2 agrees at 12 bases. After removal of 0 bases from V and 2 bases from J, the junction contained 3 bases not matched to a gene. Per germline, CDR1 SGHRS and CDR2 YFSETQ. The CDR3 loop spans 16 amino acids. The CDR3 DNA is TGCGCCAGCAGCTTGGGGGCTAGCGGGAGGGCCTACGAGCAGTACTTC. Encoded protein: CASSLGASGRAYEQYF.

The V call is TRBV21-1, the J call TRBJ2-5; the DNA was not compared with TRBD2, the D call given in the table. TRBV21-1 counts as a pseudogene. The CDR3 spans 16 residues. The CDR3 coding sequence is TGTGCCAGCAGCAAAGGAGCTAGCGGGAGGGCAACGACCCAGTACTTC. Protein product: CASSKGASGRATTQYF.

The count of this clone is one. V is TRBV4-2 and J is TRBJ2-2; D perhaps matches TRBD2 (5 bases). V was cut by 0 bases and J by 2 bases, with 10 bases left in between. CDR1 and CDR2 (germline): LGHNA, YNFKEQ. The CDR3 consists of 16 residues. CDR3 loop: CASSQERTVNTGELFF. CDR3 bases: TGTGCCAGCAGCCAAGAGAGGACTGTAAACACCGGGGAGCTGTTTTTT.

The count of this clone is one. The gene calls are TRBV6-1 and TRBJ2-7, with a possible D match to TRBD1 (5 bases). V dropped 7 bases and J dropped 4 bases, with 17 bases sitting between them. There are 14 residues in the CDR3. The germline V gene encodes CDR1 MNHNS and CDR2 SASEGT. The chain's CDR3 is CASNPAGSRYEQYF. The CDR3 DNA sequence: TGTGCCAGCAATCCCGCAGGGTCGCGATACGAGCAGTACTTC.

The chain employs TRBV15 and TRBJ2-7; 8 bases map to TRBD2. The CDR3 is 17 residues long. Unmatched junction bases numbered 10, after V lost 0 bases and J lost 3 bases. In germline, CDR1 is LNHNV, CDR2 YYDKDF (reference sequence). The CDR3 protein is CATSRDLSASGLYEQYF. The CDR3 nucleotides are TGTGCCACCAGCAGAGATCTATCGGCTAGCGGGCTCTACGAGCAGTACTTC.

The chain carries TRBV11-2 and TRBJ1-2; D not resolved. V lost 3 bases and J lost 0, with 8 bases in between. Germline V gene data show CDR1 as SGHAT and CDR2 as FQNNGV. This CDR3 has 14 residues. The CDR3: CASSLAETNYGYTF. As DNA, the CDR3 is TGTGCCAGCAGCTTGGCGGAAACTAACTATGGCTACACCTTC.

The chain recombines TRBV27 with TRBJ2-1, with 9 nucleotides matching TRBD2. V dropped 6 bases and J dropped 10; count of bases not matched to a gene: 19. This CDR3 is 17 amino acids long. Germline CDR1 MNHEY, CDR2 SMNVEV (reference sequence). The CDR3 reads CASRGASFGGRAVEQFF. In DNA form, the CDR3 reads TGTGCCAGCAGAGGGGCGAGCTTTGGCGGGAGGGCCGTGGAGCAGTTCTTC.

The CDR3 coding sequence is TGTGCCAGCAGCTTAGGCTTGGCAACCTACGAGCAGTACTTC. Translated: CASSLGLATYEQYF. V gene TRBV11-2 combines with J gene TRBJ2-7; D not certain. The CDR3 runs 14 residues. The germline V gene encodes CDR1 SGHAT and CDR2 FQNNGV. With 1 base removed from V and 2 bases from J, the gap between germline ends came to 9 bases.

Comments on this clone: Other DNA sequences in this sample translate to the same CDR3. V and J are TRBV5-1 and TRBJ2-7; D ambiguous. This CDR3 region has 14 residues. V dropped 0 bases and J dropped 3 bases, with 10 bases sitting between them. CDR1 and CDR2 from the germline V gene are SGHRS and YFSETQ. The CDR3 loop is CASSLGGGSYEQYF. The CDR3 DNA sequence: TGCGCCAGCAGCTTGGGCGGTGGCAGCTACGAGCAGTACTTC.

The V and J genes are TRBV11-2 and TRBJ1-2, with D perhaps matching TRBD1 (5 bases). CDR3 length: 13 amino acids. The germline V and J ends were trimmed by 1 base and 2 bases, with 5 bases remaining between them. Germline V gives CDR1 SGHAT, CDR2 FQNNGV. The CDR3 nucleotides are TGTGCCAGCAGCTTAGGGGGGAACTATGGCTACACCTTC. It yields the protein CASSLGGNYGYTF.

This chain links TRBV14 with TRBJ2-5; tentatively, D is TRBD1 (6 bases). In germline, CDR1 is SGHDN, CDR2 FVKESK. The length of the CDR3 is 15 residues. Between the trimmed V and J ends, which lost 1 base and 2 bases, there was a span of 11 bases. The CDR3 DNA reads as TGTGCCAGCAGCCAAGCGGGACATACACAAGAGACCCAGTACTTC. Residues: CASSQAGHTQETQYF.

Written as DNA, the CDR3 is TGTGCCAGCAGCCCCTGGAGCCTGAACACTGAAGCTTTCTTT. It yields the protein CASSPWSLNTEAFF. The genes are TRBV5-8 and TRBJ1-1; D is uncertain. The germline V and J ends were trimmed by 4 bases and 0 bases, with 10 bases remaining between them. This CDR3 contains 14 residues. Germline loops: CDR1 SGHTS, CDR2 YDEGEE.

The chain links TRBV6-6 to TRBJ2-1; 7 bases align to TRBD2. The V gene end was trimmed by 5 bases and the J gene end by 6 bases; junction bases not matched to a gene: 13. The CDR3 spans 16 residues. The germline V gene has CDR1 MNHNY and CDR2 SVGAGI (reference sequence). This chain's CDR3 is CASSPTGAGARNEQFF. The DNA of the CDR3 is TGTGCCAGCAGTCCCACCGGGGCGGGAGCACGCAATGAGCAGTTCTTC.

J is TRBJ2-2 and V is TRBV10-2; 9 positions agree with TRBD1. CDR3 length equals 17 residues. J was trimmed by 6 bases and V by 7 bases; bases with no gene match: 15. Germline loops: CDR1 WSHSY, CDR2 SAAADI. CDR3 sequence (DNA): TGCGCCAGCACCGTCAGTCCGGGACAGGGAAATGCCGGGGAGCTGTTTTTT. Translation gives CASTVSPGQGNAGELFF.